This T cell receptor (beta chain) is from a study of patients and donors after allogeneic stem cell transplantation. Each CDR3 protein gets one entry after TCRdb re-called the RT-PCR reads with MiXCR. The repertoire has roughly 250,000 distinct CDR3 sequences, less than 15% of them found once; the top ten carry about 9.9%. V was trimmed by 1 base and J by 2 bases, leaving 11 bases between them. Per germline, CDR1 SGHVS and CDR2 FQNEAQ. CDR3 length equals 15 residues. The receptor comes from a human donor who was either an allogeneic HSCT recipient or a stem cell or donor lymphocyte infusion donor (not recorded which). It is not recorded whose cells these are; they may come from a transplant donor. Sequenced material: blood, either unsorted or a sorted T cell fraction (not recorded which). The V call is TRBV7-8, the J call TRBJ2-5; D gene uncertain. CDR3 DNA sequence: TGTGCCAGCAGCTTAGGGAGCCGACAACAAGAGACCCAGTACTTC. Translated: CASSLGSRQQETQYF.